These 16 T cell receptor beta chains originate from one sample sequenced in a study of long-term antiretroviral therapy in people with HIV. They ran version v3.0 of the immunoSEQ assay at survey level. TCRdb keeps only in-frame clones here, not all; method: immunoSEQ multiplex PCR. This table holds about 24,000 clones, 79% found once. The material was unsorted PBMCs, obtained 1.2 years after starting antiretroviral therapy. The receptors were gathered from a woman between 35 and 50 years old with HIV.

The DNA of the CDR3 is TGTGCCACCAGCAGAGATCGGGGTGTCGGAAACACCATATATTTT. Protein sequence: CATSRDRGVGNTIYF. The chain uses TRBV15 and TRBJ1-3; D is undetermined. The germline V and J ends were trimmed by 0 bases and 4 bases, with 10 bases remaining between them. There are 15 residues in the CDR3. Per germline, CDR1 LNHNV and CDR2 YYDKDF (reference sequence).

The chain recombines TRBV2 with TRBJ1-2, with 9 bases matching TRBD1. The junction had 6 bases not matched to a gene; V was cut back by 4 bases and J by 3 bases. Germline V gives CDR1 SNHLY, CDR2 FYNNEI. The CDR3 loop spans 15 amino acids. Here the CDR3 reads CASSGGQGGDYGYTF. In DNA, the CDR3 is TGTGCCAGCAGTGGGGGACAGGGCGGTGACTATGGCTACACCTTC.

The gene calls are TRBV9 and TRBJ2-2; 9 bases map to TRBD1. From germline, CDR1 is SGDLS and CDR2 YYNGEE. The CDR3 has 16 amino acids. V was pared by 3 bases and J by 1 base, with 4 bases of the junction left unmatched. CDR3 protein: CASSGLDRGNTGELFF. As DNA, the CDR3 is TGTGCCAGCAGCGGGTTGGACAGGGGGAACACCGGGGAGCTGTTTTTT.

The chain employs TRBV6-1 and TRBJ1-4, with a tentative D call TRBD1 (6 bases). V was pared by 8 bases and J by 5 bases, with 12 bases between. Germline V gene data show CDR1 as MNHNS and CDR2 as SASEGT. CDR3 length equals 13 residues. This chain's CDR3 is CASDGQYNEKLFF. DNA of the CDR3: TGTGCCAGCGATGGACAGTACAATGAAAAACTGTTTTTT.

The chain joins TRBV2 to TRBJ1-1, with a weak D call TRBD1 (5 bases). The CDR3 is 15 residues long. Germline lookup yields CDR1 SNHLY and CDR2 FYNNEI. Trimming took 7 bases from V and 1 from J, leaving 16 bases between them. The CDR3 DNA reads TGTGCCAGCAAATACTACCCCGACAGGAACACTGAAGCTTTCTTT. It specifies CASKYYPDRNTEAFF. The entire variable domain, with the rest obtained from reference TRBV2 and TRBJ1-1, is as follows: EPEVTQTPSHQVTQMGQEVILRCVPISNHLYFYWYRQILGQKVEFLVSFYNNEISEKSEIFDDQFSVERPDGSNFTLKIRSTKLEDSAMYFCASKYYPDRNTEAFFGQGTRLTVV.

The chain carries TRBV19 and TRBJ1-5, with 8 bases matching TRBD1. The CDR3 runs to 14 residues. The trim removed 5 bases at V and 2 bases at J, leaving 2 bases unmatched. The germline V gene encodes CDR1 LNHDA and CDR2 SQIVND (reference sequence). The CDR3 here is CASSLTGGNQPQHF. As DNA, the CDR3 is TGTGCCAGTAGTTTGACAGGGGGCAATCAGCCCCAGCATTTT.

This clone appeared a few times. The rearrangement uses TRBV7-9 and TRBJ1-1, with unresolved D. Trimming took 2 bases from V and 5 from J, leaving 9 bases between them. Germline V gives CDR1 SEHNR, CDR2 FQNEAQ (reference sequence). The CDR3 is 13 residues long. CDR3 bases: TGTGCCAGCAGCTTACCAGGCTCTACTGAAGCTTTCTTT. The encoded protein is CASSLPGSTEAFF.

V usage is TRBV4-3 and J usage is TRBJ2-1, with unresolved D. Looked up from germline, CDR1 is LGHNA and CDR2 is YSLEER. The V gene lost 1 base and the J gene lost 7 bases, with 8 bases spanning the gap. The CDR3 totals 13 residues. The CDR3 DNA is TGCGCCAGCAGCCAAGCATTGTCGAATGAGCAGTTCTTC. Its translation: CASSQALSNEQFF.

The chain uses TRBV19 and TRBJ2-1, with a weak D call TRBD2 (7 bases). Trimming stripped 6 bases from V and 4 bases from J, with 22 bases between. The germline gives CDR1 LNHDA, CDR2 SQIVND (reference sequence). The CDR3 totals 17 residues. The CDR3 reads CASSPGGGRPTYNEQFF. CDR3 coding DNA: TGTGCCAGTAGCCCGGGCGGGGGCAGGCCAACTTACAATGAGCAGTTCTTC. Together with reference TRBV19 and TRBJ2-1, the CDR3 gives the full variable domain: DGGITQSPKYLFRKEGQNVTLSCEQNLNHDAMYWYRQDPGQGLRLIYYSQIVNDFQKGDIAEGYSVSREKKESFPLTVTSAQKNPTAFYLCASSPGGGRPTYNEQFFGPGTRLTVL.

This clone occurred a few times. This CDR3 is CASSPAGTGYAEAFF. The CDR3 DNA reads TGTGCCAGCAGCCCGGCCGGGACAGGGTACGCTGAAGCTTTCTTT. This chain uses TRBV9 with TRBJ1-1; 9 positions agree with TRBD1. Germline CDR1 and CDR2: SGDLS and YYNGEE. CDR3 length equals 15 residues. V shed 4 bases and J 6 bases; nucleotides not matched to a gene: 10.

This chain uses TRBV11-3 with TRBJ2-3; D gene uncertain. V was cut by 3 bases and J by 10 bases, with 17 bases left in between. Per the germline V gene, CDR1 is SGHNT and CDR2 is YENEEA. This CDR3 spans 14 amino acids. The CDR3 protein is CASSLTASSDAQYF. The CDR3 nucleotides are TGTGCCAGCAGCTTGACCGCCTCCTCTGATGCGCAGTATTTT.

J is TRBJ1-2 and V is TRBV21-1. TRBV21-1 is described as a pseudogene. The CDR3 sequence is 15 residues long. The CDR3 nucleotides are TGTGCCAGCAGCAAAGACGTGGCCAGCCTCTATGGCTACACCTTC. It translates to CASSKDVASLYGYTF.

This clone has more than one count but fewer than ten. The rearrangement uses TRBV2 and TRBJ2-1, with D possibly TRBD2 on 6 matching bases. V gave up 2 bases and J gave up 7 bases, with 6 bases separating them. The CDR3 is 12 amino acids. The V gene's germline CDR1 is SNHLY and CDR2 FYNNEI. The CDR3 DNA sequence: TGTGCCAGCAGTGAACTAGCGAATGAGCAGTTCTTC. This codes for CASSELANEQFF.

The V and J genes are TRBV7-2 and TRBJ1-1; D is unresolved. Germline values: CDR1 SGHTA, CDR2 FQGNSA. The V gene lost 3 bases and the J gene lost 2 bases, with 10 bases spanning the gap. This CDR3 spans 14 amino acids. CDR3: CASSFGQTNTEAFF. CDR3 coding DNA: TGTGCCAGCAGCTTTGGGCAGACAAACACTGAAGCTTTCTTT.

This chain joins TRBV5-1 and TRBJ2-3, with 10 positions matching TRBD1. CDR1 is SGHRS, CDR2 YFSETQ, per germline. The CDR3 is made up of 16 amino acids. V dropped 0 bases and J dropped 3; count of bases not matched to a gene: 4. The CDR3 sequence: CASSLGGTGVTDTQYF. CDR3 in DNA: TGCGCCAGCAGCTTGGGAGGGACAGGGGTGACAGATACGCAGTATTTT.

DNA for the CDR3: TGTGCCAGTAGTATACTAGCGGGAGCCGGGGAGCTGTTTTTT. Translating gives CASSILAGAGELFF. The V call is TRBV19, the J call TRBJ2-2, with 10 bases lining up with TRBD2. The V gene end was trimmed by 2 bases and the J gene end by 6 bases; junction bases not matched to a gene: 0. CDR1 is LNHDA, CDR2 SQIVND, per germline (reference sequence). The CDR3 covers 14 residues. The full variable domain, with the rest looked up from reference TRBV19 and TRBJ2-2, is DGGITQSPKYLFRKEGQNVTLSCEQNLNHDAMYWYRQDPGQGLRLIYYSQIVNDFQKGDIAEGYSVSREKKESFPLTVTSAQKNPTAFYLCASSILAGAGELFFGEGSRLTVL.